This TCR beta chain originates from a study of T cell repertoires in cytomegalovirus infection. V was trimmed by 10 bases and J by 10 bases, leaving 17 bases between them. The CDR3 runs to 12 residues. One entry per CDR3 protein results from TCRdb running MiXCR on the reads. This table holds roughly 920,000 distinct CDR3 sequences, around 32% found once. As to this clonotype: Its antigen remains unknown.

V usage is TRBV12-3 or TRBV12-4 and J usage is TRBJ1-5; D call uncertain. The source material was cultured CD8+ T cells from PBMCs, sampled from culture after CMV antigen stimulation. The sequence was obtained from a human donor in good health (CMV status not recorded). Some clones in this sample may be carry-over from other donors' samples. In DNA, the CDR3 is TGTGCCAACTGTTCCGGGAGGTTTCCCCAGCATTTT. It is translated as CANCSGRFPQHF.